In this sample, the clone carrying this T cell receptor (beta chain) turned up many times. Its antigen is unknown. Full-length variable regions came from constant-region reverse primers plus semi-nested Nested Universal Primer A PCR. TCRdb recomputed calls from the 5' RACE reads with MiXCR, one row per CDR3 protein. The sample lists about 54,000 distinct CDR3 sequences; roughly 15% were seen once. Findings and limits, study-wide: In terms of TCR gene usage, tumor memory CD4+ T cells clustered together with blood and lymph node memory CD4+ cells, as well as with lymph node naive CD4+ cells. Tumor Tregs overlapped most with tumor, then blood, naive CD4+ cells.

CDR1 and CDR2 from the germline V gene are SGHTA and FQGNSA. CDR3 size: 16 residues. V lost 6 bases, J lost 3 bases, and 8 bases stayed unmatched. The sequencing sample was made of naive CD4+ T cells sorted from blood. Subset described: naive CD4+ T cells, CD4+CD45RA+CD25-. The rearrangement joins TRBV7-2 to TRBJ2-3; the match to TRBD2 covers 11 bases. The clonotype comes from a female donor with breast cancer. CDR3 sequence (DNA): TGTGCCAGCAGTCTGATGAGGACTAGCGGGACAGATACGCAGTATTTT. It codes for CASSLMRTSGTDTQYF.